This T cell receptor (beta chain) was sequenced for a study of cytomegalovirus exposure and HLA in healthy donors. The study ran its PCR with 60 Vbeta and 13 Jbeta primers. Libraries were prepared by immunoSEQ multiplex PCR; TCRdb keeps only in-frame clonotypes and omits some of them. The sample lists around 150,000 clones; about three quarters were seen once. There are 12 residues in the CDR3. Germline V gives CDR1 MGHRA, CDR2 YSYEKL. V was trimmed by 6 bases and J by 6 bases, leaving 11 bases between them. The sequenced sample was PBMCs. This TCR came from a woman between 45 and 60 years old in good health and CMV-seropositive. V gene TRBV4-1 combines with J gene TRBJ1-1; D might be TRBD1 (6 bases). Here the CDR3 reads CASRAQGSEAFF. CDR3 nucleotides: TGCGCCAGCAGGGCACAGGGTTCTGAAGCTTTCTTT.